One T cell receptor beta chain is described in this entry. Participants' own reports of clinical history determined their cohort assignment. Within 2 weeks of study entry, exposed participants had contacted a PCR-confirmed or clinician-diagnosed COVID-19 case. Assay: immunoSEQ multiplex PCR; the TCRdb copy retains only in-frame clones and omits some. The sample carries roughly 180,000 clones, about 80% recorded once. This sample is part of a study of blood T cell repertoires in COVID-19. Study-level background: Spain, Italy and the United States supplied samples that represented acute and convalescent COVID-19. Nucleic acid was either cDNA or gDNA, and it came from T cells, B-cell-depleted T cells, or PBMCs.

In germline, CDR1 is SGHRS, CDR2 YFSETQ. The V gene lost 3 bases and the J gene lost 6 bases, with 13 bases spanning the gap. This CDR3 comprises 13 residues. Sequencing was performed on PBMCs or T cells enriched from blood (not recorded which). This clonotype originated in a man aged 60 to 69 who had been exposed to COVID-19. V usage is TRBV5-1 and J usage is TRBJ2-7; tentative D call: TRBD2 (6 bases). The CDR3 sequence: CASSSDYSGEQYF. For the CDR3, the DNA is TGCGCCAGCAGCTCGGACTATTCGGGCGAGCAGTACTTC.